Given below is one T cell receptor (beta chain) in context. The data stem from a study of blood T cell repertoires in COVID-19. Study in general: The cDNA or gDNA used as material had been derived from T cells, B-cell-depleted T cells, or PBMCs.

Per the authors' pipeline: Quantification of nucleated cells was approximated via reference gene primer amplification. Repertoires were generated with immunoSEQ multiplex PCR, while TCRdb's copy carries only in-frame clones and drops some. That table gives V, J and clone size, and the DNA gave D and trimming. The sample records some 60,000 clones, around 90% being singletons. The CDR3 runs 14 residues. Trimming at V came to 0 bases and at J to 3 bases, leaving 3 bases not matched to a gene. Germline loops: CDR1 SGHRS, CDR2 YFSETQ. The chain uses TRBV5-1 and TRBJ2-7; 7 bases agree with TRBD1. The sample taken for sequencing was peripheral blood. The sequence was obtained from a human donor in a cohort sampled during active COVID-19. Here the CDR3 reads CASSLGDSHYEQYF. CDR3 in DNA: TGCGCCAGCAGCTTGGGGGACAGCCACTACGAGCAGTACTTC.